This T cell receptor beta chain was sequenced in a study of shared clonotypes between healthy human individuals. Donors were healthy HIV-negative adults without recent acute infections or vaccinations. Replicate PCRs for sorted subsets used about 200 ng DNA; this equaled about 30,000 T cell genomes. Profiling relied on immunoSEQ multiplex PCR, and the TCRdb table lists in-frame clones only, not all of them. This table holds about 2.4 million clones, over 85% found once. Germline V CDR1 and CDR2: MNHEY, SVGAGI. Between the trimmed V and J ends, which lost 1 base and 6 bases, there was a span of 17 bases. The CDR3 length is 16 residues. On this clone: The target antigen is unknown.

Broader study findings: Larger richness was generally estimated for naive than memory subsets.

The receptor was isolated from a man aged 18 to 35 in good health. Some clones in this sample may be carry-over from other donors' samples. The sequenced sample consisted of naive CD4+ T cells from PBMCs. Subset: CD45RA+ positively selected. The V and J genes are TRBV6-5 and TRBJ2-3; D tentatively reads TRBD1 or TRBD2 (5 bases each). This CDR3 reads CASSYWGSKGLDTQYF. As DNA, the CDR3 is TGTGCCAGCAGTTACTGGGGGTCTAAAGGTCTTGATACGCAGTATTTT.